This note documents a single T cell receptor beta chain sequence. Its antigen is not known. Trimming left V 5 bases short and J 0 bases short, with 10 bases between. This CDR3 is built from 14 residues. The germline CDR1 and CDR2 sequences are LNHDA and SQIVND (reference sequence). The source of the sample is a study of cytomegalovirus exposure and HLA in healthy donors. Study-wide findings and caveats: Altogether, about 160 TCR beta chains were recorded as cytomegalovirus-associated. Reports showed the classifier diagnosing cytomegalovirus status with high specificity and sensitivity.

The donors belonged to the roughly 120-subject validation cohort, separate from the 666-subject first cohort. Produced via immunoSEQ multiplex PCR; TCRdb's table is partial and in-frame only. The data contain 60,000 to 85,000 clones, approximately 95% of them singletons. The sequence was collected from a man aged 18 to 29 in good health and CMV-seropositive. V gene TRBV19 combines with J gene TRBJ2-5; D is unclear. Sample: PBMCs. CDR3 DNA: TGTGCCAGTAGTCCTCAGGCGTACCAAGAGACCCAGTACTTC. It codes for CASSPQAYQETQYF.